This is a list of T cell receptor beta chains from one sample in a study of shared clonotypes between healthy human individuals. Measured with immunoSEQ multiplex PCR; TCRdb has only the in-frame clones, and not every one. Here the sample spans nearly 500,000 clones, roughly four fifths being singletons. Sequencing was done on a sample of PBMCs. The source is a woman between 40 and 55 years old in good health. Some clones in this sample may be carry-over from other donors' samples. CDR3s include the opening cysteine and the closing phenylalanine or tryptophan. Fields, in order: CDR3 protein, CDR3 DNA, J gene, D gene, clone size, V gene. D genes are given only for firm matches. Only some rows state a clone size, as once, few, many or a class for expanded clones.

cdr3_aa: CASSSSLGPAGELFF
cdr3_nt: TGTGCCAGCAGCTCAAGTTTGGGGCCCGCCGGGGAGCTGTTTTTT
j_call: TRBJ2-2
d_call: NA
clone_size: NA
v_call: TRBV7-2

cdr3_aa: CASSRSGDWNEKLFF
cdr3_nt: TGTGCCAGCAGTCGCTCAGGGGACTGGAATGAAAAACTGTTTTTT
j_call: TRBJ1-4
d_call: NA
clone_size: NA
v_call: TRBV27

cdr3_aa: CASSVGTARSNQPQHF
cdr3_nt: TGTGCCAGCAGCGTTGGGACAGCTAGGAGCAATCAGCCCCAGCATTTT
j_call: TRBJ1-5
d_call: TRBD1
clone_size: NA
v_call: TRBV9

cdr3_aa: CASSPGVWTEAFF
cdr3_nt: TGTGCCAGCAGTCCTGGGGTCTGGACTGAAGCTTTCTTT
j_call: TRBJ1-1
d_call: NA
clone_size: NA
v_call: TRBV28

cdr3_aa: CASSLPDRPLYGYTF
cdr3_nt: TGTGCCAGCAGCCTTCCGGACAGGCCACTCTATGGCTACACCTTC
j_call: TRBJ1-2
d_call: TRBD1
clone_size: NA
v_call: TRBV9

cdr3_aa: CATSRPEEGNYGYTF
cdr3_nt: TGTGCCACCAGCAGACCCGAGGAGGGAAACTATGGCTACACCTTC
j_call: TRBJ1-2
d_call: NA
clone_size: many
v_call: TRBV15

cdr3_aa: CASSLYRSHSNQPQHF
cdr3_nt: TGTGCCAGCAGTTTGTACAGGAGCCATAGCAATCAGCCCCAGCATTTT
j_call: TRBJ1-5
d_call: NA
clone_size: NA
v_call: TRBV27

cdr3_aa: CASSLGGQTQETQYF
cdr3_nt: TGTGCCAGCAGCCTTGGGGGACAGACTCAAGAGACCCAGTACTTC
j_call: TRBJ2-5
d_call: TRBD1
clone_size: once
v_call: TRBV7-3

cdr3_aa: CASRLPGQDTKGQYF
cdr3_nt: TGTGCCAGCAGGCTACCGGGACAAGACACAAAGGGGCAGTACTTC
j_call: TRBJ2-7
d_call: NA
clone_size: NA
v_call: TRBV5-5

cdr3_aa: CASSPGNRVFHTF
cdr3_nt: TGTGCCAGCAGCCCCGGGAACAGGGTTTTTCACACCTTC
j_call: TRBJ1-2
d_call: NA
clone_size: once
v_call: TRBV7-2

cdr3_aa: CASSRLLLGAEAFF
cdr3_nt: TGTGCCAGCAGCAGACTCCTACTGGGCGCTGAAGCTTTCTTT
j_call: TRBJ1-1
d_call: NA
clone_size: once
v_call: TRBV11-2

cdr3_aa: CAWSATLRAILGYGYTF
cdr3_nt: TGTGCCTGGAGTGCGACCTTACGGGCCATTTTAGGGTATGGCTACACCTTC
j_call: TRBJ1-2
d_call: NA
clone_size: NA
v_call: TRBV30

cdr3_aa: CASSEFNYEQYF
cdr3_nt: TGCGCCAGCAGTGAGTTTAACTACGAGCAGTACTTC
j_call: TRBJ2-7
d_call: NA
clone_size: once
v_call: TRBV10-2

cdr3_aa: CASSLGHSGNTIYF
cdr3_nt: TGTGCCAGCAGCTTGGGACACTCTGGAAACACCATATATTTT
j_call: TRBJ1-3
d_call: NA
clone_size: NA
v_call: TRBV5-5

cdr3_aa: CASSAALNTEAFF
cdr3_nt: TGTGCCAGCAGTGCAGCATTGAACACTGAAGCTTTCTTT
j_call: TRBJ1-1
d_call: NA
clone_size: NA
v_call: TRBV28

cdr3_aa: CAWSTPGVRDRAFF
cdr3_nt: TGTGCCTGGAGTACACCGGGTGTCAGGGATCGAGCTTTCTTT
j_call: TRBJ1-1
d_call: NA
clone_size: NA
v_call: TRBV30

cdr3_aa: CASSLNFYEQYF
cdr3_nt: TGTGCCAGCAGCTTAAACTTCTACGAGCAGTACTTC
j_call: TRBJ2-7
d_call: NA
clone_size: NA
v_call: TRBV11-2

cdr3_aa: CASSPISGRAGETQYF
cdr3_nt: TGTGCCAGCAGCCCGATTAGCGGGAGGGCCGGAGAGACCCAGTACTTC
j_call: TRBJ2-5
d_call: TRBD2
clone_size: NA
v_call: TRBV7-9

cdr3_aa: CASSPLSAEETQYF
cdr3_nt: TGTGCCAGCAGCCCCCTTTCTGCGGAAGAGACCCAGTACTTC
j_call: TRBJ2-5
d_call: NA
clone_size: NA
v_call: TRBV7-2

cdr3_aa: CASSLQGFTEAFF
cdr3_nt: TGTGCCAGCAGCTTACAGGGTTTTACTGAAGCTTTCTTT
j_call: TRBJ1-1
d_call: NA
clone_size: NA
v_call: TRBV5-6

cdr3_aa: CASSPLYSYEQYF
cdr3_nt: TGTGCCAGCTCACCCTTGTACTCCTACGAGCAGTACTTC
j_call: TRBJ2-7
d_call: NA
clone_size: NA
v_call: TRBV18

cdr3_aa: CASSFQATTYEQYF
cdr3_nt: TGTGCCAGTAGCTTCCAGGCGACGACCTACGAGCAGTACTTC
j_call: TRBJ2-7
d_call: NA
clone_size: few
v_call: TRBV19

cdr3_aa: CASSFLGYGYTF
cdr3_nt: TGCGCCAGCAGCTTTCTAGGGTATGGCTACACCTTC
j_call: TRBJ1-2
d_call: NA
clone_size: few
v_call: TRBV5-1

cdr3_aa: CASSPSGYRDYEQYF
cdr3_nt: TGTGCCAGCAGCCCCAGCGGCTACCGCGACTACGAGCAGTACTTC
j_call: TRBJ2-7
d_call: NA
clone_size: NA
v_call: TRBV9

cdr3_aa: CASSFGTSGTSTDTQYF
cdr3_nt: TGTGCCAGCAGCTTTGGCACTAGCGGGACTAGCACAGATACGCAGTATTTT
j_call: TRBJ2-3
d_call: TRBD2
clone_size: once
v_call: TRBV11-2

cdr3_aa: CASSKTSQYNEQFF
cdr3_nt: TGTGCCAGCAGCAAAACTAGTCAGTACAATGAGCAGTTCTTC
j_call: TRBJ2-1
d_call: NA
clone_size: once
v_call: TRBV7-9

cdr3_aa: CASSLDGQGGMETQYF
cdr3_nt: TGTGCCAGCAGCTTAGATGGGCAAGGGGGCATGGAGACCCAGTACTTC
j_call: TRBJ2-5
d_call: TRBD1
clone_size: NA
v_call: TRBV11-3

cdr3_aa: CASSTPGQGDGYTF
cdr3_nt: TGTGCCAGCAGTACCCCGGGACAGGGGGATGGCTACACCTTC
j_call: TRBJ1-2
d_call: TRBD1
clone_size: NA
v_call: TRBV28

cdr3_aa: CASSLRWEGYEQFF
cdr3_nt: TGTGCCAGCAGCTTGCGTTGGGAGGGCTATGAGCAGTTCTTC
j_call: TRBJ2-1
d_call: TRBD2
clone_size: NA
v_call: TRBV7-8

cdr3_aa: CASSKTRETQYF
cdr3_nt: TGTGCCAGCAGCAAAACTAGGGAGACCCAGTACTTC
j_call: TRBJ2-5
d_call: NA
clone_size: NA
v_call: TRBV7-9

cdr3_aa: CASSLWLAGGPSDTQYF
cdr3_nt: TGTGCCAGCAGCTTGTGGCTAGCGGGAGGGCCTTCTGATACGCAGTATTTT
j_call: TRBJ2-3
d_call: TRBD2
clone_size: NA
v_call: TRBV5-4

cdr3_aa: CASSIFTGKGGEQYF
cdr3_nt: TGTGCCAGTAGTATTTTTACCGGGAAGGGGGGCGAGCAGTACTTC
j_call: TRBJ2-7
d_call: NA
clone_size: NA
v_call: TRBV19

cdr3_aa: CASSYGGGSGNTIYF
cdr3_nt: TGTGCCAGCAGCTATGGAGGGGGTTCTGGAAACACCATATATTTT
j_call: TRBJ1-3
d_call: NA
clone_size: NA
v_call: TRBV28

cdr3_aa: CASSVGESSYGYTF
cdr3_nt: TGTGCCAGCAGCGTGGGGGAGTCCAGCTATGGCTACACCTTC
j_call: TRBJ1-2
d_call: NA
clone_size: few
v_call: TRBV9

cdr3_aa: CASSALGGQTTDTQYF
cdr3_nt: TGTGCCAGCAGTGCCCTGGGGGGGCAAACGACAGATACGCAGTATTTT
j_call: TRBJ2-3
d_call: NA
clone_size: NA
v_call: TRBV25-1

cdr3_aa: CASSLLDRDTYEQYF
cdr3_nt: TGTGCCAGCAGTTTATTAGACCGGGACACTTACGAGCAGTACTTC
j_call: TRBJ2-7
d_call: NA
clone_size: few
v_call: TRBV28

cdr3_aa: CASRPGYQAWNEQFF
cdr3_nt: TGTGCCAGCAGACCAGGCTACCAAGCCTGGAATGAGCAGTTCTTC
j_call: TRBJ2-1
d_call: NA
clone_size: NA
v_call: TRBV7-9

cdr3_aa: CSVAHGVGYGYTF
cdr3_nt: TGCAGCGTCGCTCACGGGGTGGGGTATGGCTACACCTTC
j_call: TRBJ1-2
d_call: NA
clone_size: NA
v_call: TRBV29-1

cdr3_aa: CASSLATSTDTQYF
cdr3_nt: TGCGCCAGCAGCTTGGCCACAAGCACAGATACGCAGTATTTT
j_call: TRBJ2-3
d_call: NA
clone_size: few
v_call: TRBV5-1

cdr3_aa: CATSRDLGTEYEQYF
cdr3_nt: TGTGCCACCAGCAGAGATCTCGGGACAGAATACGAGCAGTACTTC
j_call: TRBJ2-7
d_call: TRBD1
clone_size: NA
v_call: TRBV15

cdr3_aa: CASSPVGVEQFF
cdr3_nt: TGTGCCAGCAGTCCGGTCGGCGTGGAGCAGTTCTTC
j_call: TRBJ2-1
d_call: NA
clone_size: NA
v_call: TRBV6-6

cdr3_aa: CASSVGTGADTQYF
cdr3_nt: TGTGCCAGCAGCGTCGGGACAGGGGCAGATACGCAGTATTTT
j_call: TRBJ2-3
d_call: TRBD1
clone_size: NA
v_call: TRBV2

cdr3_aa: CASSFRGHVTQPQHF
cdr3_nt: TGTGCCAGCAGCTTTAGGGGGCACGTTACTCAGCCCCAGCATTTT
j_call: TRBJ1-5
d_call: TRBD1
clone_size: NA
v_call: TRBV7-2

cdr3_aa: CASSANPTGDGYGYTF
cdr3_nt: TGCGCCAGCAGCGCCAATCCTACAGGTGACGGATATGGCTACACCTTC
j_call: TRBJ1-2
d_call: NA
clone_size: NA
v_call: TRBV5-1

cdr3_aa: CASKPGTATYEQYF
cdr3_nt: TGTGCCAGCAAACCCGGGACGGCTACCTACGAGCAGTACTTC
j_call: TRBJ2-7
d_call: NA
clone_size: NA
v_call: TRBV2